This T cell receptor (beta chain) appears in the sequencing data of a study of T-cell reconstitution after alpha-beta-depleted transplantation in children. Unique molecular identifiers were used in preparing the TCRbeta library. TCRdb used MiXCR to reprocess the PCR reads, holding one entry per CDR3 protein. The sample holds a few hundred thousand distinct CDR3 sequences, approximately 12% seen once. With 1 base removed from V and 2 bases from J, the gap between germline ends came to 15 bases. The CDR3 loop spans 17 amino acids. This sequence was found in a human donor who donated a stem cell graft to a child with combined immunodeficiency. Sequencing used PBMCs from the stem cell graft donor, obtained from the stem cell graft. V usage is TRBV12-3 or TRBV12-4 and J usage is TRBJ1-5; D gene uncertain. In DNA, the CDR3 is TGTGCCAGCAGTTTAGGATCCGGGATCGATCGCAATCAGCCCCAGCATTTT. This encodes CASSLGSGIDRNQPQHF.